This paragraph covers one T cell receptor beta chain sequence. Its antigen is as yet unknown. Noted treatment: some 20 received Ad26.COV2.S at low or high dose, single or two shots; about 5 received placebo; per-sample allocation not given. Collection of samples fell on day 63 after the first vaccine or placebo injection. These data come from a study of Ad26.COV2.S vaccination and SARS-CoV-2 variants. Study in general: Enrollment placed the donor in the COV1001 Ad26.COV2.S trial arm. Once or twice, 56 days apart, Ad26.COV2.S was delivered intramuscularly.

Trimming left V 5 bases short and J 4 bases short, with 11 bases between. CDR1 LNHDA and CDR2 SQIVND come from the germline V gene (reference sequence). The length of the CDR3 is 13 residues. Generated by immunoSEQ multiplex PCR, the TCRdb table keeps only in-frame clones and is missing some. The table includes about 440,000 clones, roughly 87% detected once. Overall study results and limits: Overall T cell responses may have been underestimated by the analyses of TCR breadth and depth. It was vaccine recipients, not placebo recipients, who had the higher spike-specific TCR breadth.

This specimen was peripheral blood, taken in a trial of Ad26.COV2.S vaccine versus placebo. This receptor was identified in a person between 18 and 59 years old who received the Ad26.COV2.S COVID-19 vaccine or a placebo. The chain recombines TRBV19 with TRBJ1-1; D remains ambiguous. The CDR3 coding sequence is TGTGCCAGTAGTCGGATCTCGAGCACTGAAGCTTTCTTT. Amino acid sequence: CASSRISSTEAFF.